This TCR beta chain is drawn from a study of blood T cell repertoires in COVID-19. Study as a whole: The samples span acute and convalescent COVID-19 from the United States, Italy and Spain.

Participants were aged about 18 to 100 years from 20 to 30 US areas. Donors were grouped by their self-reported clinical history. Per the original data handling: For nucleated cells, counts were estimated from reference gene primer amplification. Sequencing used immunoSEQ multiplex PCR; TCRdb keeps in-frame clones, though not all of them. From that table come the V and J calls and clone size; the DNA was used to work out D and trimming. The sample holds about 160,000 clones, roughly 88% seen once. In germline, CDR1 is SGHTA, CDR2 FQGNSA. The CDR3 is 16 amino acids. V was cut by 1 base and J by 3 bases, with 12 bases left in between. This clone has just a few counts.

This TCR came from a woman in her fifties or sixties who had recovered from COVID-19. The genes are TRBV7-2 and TRBJ2-2; possible D gene TRBD2, 7 bases. The sample comprised PBMCs or T cells enriched from blood (not recorded which). The CDR3 nucleotides read TGTGCCAGCAGCTTAGATGGGGGGGCCCACACCGGGGAGCTGTTTTTT. Its protein is CASSLDGGAHTGELFF.